The 13 T cell receptor beta chains listed next were all sequenced from one sample in a study of T cell responses to AZD1222 COVID-19 vaccine. Libraries were prepared by immunoSEQ multiplex PCR; TCRdb keeps only in-frame clonotypes and omits some of them. Found here are about 92,000 clones, 75% to 90% of them singletons; the top ten hold roughly 24%. This specimen was peripheral blood, taken on day 0 of AZD1222 vaccination. Receptors originate from an adult in good health.

This clone was recorded once. The chain combines TRBV7-9 with TRBJ2-3; D is uncertain. V lost 5 bases and J 5 bases, leaving 11 bases between the germline ends. Germline CDR1 SEHNR, CDR2 FQNEAQ (reference sequence). The CDR3 is 13 amino acids. DNA of the CDR3: TGTGCCAGCAGCCCCTCTACGGGAGATACGCAGTATTTT. Protein: CASSPSTGDTQYF.

This clone was seen a handful of times. The J gene is TRBJ2-3, the V gene TRBV7-9; D gene unclear. This CDR3 is built from 15 residues. Germline loops: CDR1 SEHNR, CDR2 FQNEAQ (reference sequence). The CDR3 region has the DNA TGTTCTTATGGTGTCGGTGGGATTAGCACAGATACGCAGTATTTT. Its protein product is CSYGVGGISTDTQYF. Variable domain in full (rest from reference TRBV7-9 and TRBJ2-3): DTGVSQNPRHKITKRGQNVTFRCDPISEHNRLYWYRQTLGQGPEFLTYFQNEAQLEKSRLLSDRFSAERPKGSFSTLEIQRTEQGDSAMYLCSYGVGGISTDTQYFGPGTRLTVL.

The chain joins TRBV7-3 to TRBJ2-6; D possibly corresponds to TRBD2 (7 bases). V was cut by 4 bases and J by 2 bases, with 12 bases left in between. The CDR3 is 16 amino acids. Germline V gene data show CDR1 as SGHTA and CDR2 as FQGTGA. The CDR3 bases are TGTGCCAGCAGCTCGACGGGGGGCCCTGGGGCCAACGTCCTGACTTTC. Protein product: CASSSTGGPGANVLTF. The full variable domain, with the rest looked up from reference TRBV7-3 and TRBJ2-6, is GAGVSQTPSNKVTEKGKYVELRCDPISGHTALYWYRQSLGQGPEFLIYFQGTGAADDSGLPNDRFFAVRPEGSVSTLKIQRTERGDSAVYLCASSSTGGPGANVLTFGAGSRLTVL.

This rearrangement joins TRBV9 to TRBJ1-5; no reliable D call. Germline V CDR1 and CDR2: SGDLS, YYNGEE. The CDR3 totals 15 residues. Between the trimmed V and J ends, which lost 0 bases and 0 bases, there was a span of 7 bases. CDR3 loop: CASSVGPDSNQPQHF. CDR3 sequence (DNA): TGTGCCAGCAGCGTAGGCCCGGATAGCAATCAGCCCCAGCATTTT.

The DNA for the CDR3 is TGTGCCAGCAGTCCTCGGGGGTCCGATACGCAGTATTTT. The encoded protein is CASSPRGSDTQYF. This chain joins TRBV12-3 or TRBV12-4 and TRBJ2-3; D is perhaps TRBD2 (6 bases). This CDR3 comprises 13 residues. V lost 5 bases, J lost 6 bases, and 12 bases lay in between.

The chain carries TRBV6-5 and TRBJ1-2, with 7 bases identical to TRBD1. Per the germline V gene, CDR1 is MNHEY and CDR2 is SVGAGI. This CDR3 spans 13 amino acids. V dropped 8 bases and J dropped 8; count of bases not matched to a gene: 11. CDR3 loop: CASLIGGAEGYTF. The DNA for the CDR3 is TGTGCCAGCTTAATAGGGGGCGCGGAAGGCTACACCTTC.

V and J are TRBV28 and TRBJ2-7; 10 bases align to TRBD1. This CDR3 has 15 amino acids. Unmatched junction bases numbered 9, after V lost 4 bases and J lost 6 bases. Germline CDR1 MDHEN, CDR2 SYDVKM. CDR3 in DNA: TGTGCCAGCAGTTCTTGGACAGGGGGAACTGGCGAGCAGTACTTC. Translating gives CASSSWTGGTGEQYF.

The V gene is TRBV30, the J gene TRBJ2-7; a possible D gene is TRBD1 (5 bases). V lost 5 bases, J lost 0 bases, and 5 bases lay in between. Germline assignment: CDR1 GTSNPN and CDR2 SVGIG (reference sequence). The length of the CDR3 is 11 residues. CDR3 amino acids: CAWGASYEQYF. The CDR3 coding sequence is TGTGCCTGGGGGGCCTCCTACGAGCAGTACTTC.

The genes are TRBV11-3 and TRBJ2-1, with a tentative D call TRBD2 (5 bases). Germline assignment: CDR1 SGHNT and CDR2 YENEEA. V was clipped by 5 bases and J by 1 base, with 12 bases between them. The CDR3 contains 15 residues. This chain's CDR3 is CASSLAGGSYNEQFF. The CDR3 DNA reads as TGTGCCAGCAGCCTAGCCGGTGGGTCCTACAATGAGCAGTTCTTC.

The rearrangement uses TRBV28 and TRBJ2-7; no reliable D call. The CDR3 length is 13 residues. CDR1 and CDR2 from the germline V gene are MDHEN and SYDVKM. The germline V and J ends were trimmed by 2 bases and 0 bases, with 5 bases remaining between them. The CDR3 DNA reads TGTGCCAGCAGTTTACAGAGCTCCTACGAGCAGTACTTC. Translation gives CASSLQSSYEQYF.

This sequence joins TRBV27 and TRBJ1-6, with D possibly matching TRBD1 (6 bases). The CDR3 consists of 14 residues. Germline values: CDR1 MNHEY, CDR2 SMNVEV (reference sequence). Between the trimmed V and J ends, which lost 4 bases and 11 bases, there was a span of 15 bases. The CDR3 DNA sequence: TGTGCCAGCAGTTCTCCAGGGGAAAGGGCACCCCTCCACTTT. Translation gives CASSSPGERAPLHF.

The chain is built from TRBV6-4 and TRBJ1-6, with D possibly TRBD1 on 5 matching bases. Per the germline V gene, CDR1 is MRHNA and CDR2 is SNTAGT. V lost 5 bases and J 7 bases, leaving 12 bases between the germline ends. CDR3 length: 14 amino acids. The CDR3 DNA follows: TGTGCCAGCAGTACCGGGACCGAAAATTCACCCCTCCACTTT. It specifies CASSTGTENSPLHF.

The rearrangement links TRBV6-5 to TRBJ2-1; 8 bases agree with TRBD1. CDR1 MNHEY and CDR2 SVGAGI come from the germline V gene. The CDR3 spans 15 residues. The junction had 11 bases not matched to a gene; V was cut back by 5 bases and J by 8 bases. The CDR3 protein is CASSTLRTGSDEQFF. The CDR3 coding sequence is TGTGCCAGCAGTACCCTTCGGACAGGGTCCGATGAGCAGTTCTTC.